The rows below give T cell receptor beta chains drawn from one sample of a study of cytomegalovirus exposure and HLA in healthy donors. Here immunoSEQ multiplex PCR was the method, and the copy in TCRdb shows in-frame clones only, minus some. The sample yields about 130,000 clones, approximately 60% seen once. Sequencing was done on a sample of PBMCs. All receptors come from a human donor in good health. Each CDR3 is given with its conserved first and last residue. Each record gives: D gene, J gene, V gene, clone size, CDR3 protein, CDR3 DNA. A D gene is named only where the DNA matches it firmly. A clone size is listed for some rows: how often the clone was seen (once, few, many), or a class if it is expanded.

- TRBJ2-2 TRBV19 - CASSILQYTGELFF TGTGCCAGTAGTATCCTACAGTACACCGGGGAGCTGTTTTTT
TRBD2 TRBJ2-5 TRBV4-1 - CASTSSGTQLQETQYF TGCGCCAGCACCTCTAGCGGAACTCAGTTACAAGAGACCCAGTACTTC
- TRBJ2-3 TRBV5-4 few CASSPSSDVSTDTQYF TGTGCCAGCAGCCCATCTAGCGACGTTAGCACAGATACGCAGTATTTT
- TRBJ2-2 TRBV6-5 - CASSQGVGELFF TGTGCCAGCAGTCAAGGGGTCGGGGAGCTGTTTTTT
- TRBJ1-2 TRBV7-9 few CASSSGDLPNYGYTF TGTGCCAGCAGCTCAGGGGACCTCCCGAACTATGGCTACACCTTC
- TRBJ1-4 TRBV5-1 - CASSLSSGAGNEKLFF TGCGCCAGCAGCTTGTCGTCAGGGGCTGGTAATGAAAAACTGTTTTTT
TRBD1 TRBJ1-4 TRBV27 - CASSPEQGADYEKLFF TGTGCCAGCAGCCCTGAACAGGGGGCAGATTATGAAAAACTGTTTTTT
TRBD2 TRBJ2-5 TRBV11-3 once CASSLVQREGRETQYF TGTGCCAGCAGCTTAGTGCAGCGGGAGGGCCGGGAGACCCAGTACTTC
- TRBJ1-4 TRBV5-1 - CASSPGRTLATNEKLFF TGCGCCAGCAGCCCGGGGAGGACCCTCGCAACTAATGAAAAACTGTTTTTT
- TRBJ1-1 TRBV29-1 - CSAATSRDTEAFF TGCAGCGCCGCCACGAGCCGGGACACTGAAGCTTTCTTT
- TRBJ2-6 TRBV10-3 few CAISEGRPSGANVLTF TGTGCCATCAGTGAAGGGAGGCCCTCTGGGGCCAACGTCCTGACTTTC
TRBD1 TRBJ1-5 TRBV27 - CASSPGTGRLRNQPQHF TGTGCCAGCAGTCCGGGGACAGGGCGACTTCGCAATCAGCCCCAGCATTTT
- TRBJ2-2 TRBV6-1 - CASSESFTGELFF TGTGCCAGCAGTGAATCCTTCACCGGGGAGCTGTTTTTT
- TRBJ1-1 TRBV5-6 - CASSLGPGLRSTEAFF TGTGCCAGCAGCTTGGGTCCAGGGTTACGATCGACTGAAGCTTTCTTT
- TRBJ2-7 TRBV9 - CASSAAGNSYEQYF TGTGCCAGCAGCGCCGCCGGGAACTCCTACGAGCAGTACTTC